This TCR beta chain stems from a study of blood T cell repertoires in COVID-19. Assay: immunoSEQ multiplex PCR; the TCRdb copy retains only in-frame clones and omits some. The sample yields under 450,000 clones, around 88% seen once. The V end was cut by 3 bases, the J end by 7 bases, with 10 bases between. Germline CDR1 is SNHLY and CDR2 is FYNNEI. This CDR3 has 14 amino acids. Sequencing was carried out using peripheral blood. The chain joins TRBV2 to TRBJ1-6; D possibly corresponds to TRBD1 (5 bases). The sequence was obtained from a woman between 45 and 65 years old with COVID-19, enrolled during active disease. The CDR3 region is CASSDFTGNSPLHF. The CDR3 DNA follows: TGTGCCAGCAGTGATTTCACAGGAAATTCACCCCTCCACTTT. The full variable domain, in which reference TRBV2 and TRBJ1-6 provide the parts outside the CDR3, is EPEVTQTPSHQVTQMGQEVILRCVPISNHLYFYWYRQILGQKVEFLVSFYNNEISEKSEIFDDQFSVERPDGSNFTLKIRSTKLEDSAMYFCASSDFTGNSPLHFGNGTRLTVT.